One sample yielded the 24 T cell receptor beta chains listed below, sequenced in a study of T-cell memory formation after mild COVID-19. In TCRdb, the 5' RACE reads were re-called with MiXCR into one record per CDR3 protein. The data show hundreds of thousands of distinct CDR3 sequences, roughly 15% seen once. Sequenced: PBMCs or a T cell subset sorted from them (not recorded which). Every receptor here comes from an adult woman who had mild COVID-19 (a few samples of this study predate the infection). Cell type and time point are not known.

The J gene is TRBJ2-3, the V gene TRBV7-9; D remains unclear. This CDR3 is 15 amino acids long. Trimming shortened V by 1 base and J by 7 bases, and 15 bases separated the two germline ends. Germline values: CDR1 SEHNR, CDR2 FQNEAQ (reference sequence). The CDR3 region has the DNA TGTGCCAGCAGCTTAGTGGACCGAGACAAAAATACGCAGTATTTT. Translation: CASSLVDRDKNTQYF.

This clonotype came up a few times. V gene TRBV5-1 combines with J gene TRBJ1-2; TRBD1 matches 7 bases. This CDR3 has 14 amino acids. CDR1 and CDR2 (germline): SGHRS, YFSETQ. Trimming cost V 4 bases and J 4 bases; bases outside gene matches: 7. CDR3 residues: CASSPQTGIYGYTF. The CDR3 coding sequence is TGCGCCAGCAGCCCACAGACAGGGATCTATGGCTACACCTTC.

The genes are TRBV5-6 and TRBJ1-1; D gene unclear. The CDR3 is 13 residues long. Trimming took off 3 bases at V and 0 bases at J, with 6 bases between the two ends. Germline V gene sequence: CDR1 SGHDT, CDR2 YYEEEE. The CDR3 region has the DNA TGTGCCAGCAGCTGGGAGGTGAACACTGAAGCTTTCTTT. Translation: CASSWEVNTEAFF.

This clonotype was detected only a few times. V gene TRBV12-3 or TRBV12-4 combines with J gene TRBJ1-1; 7 bases are a match to TRBD1. This CDR3 is built from 15 residues. The junction had 10 bases not matched to a gene; V was cut back by 5 bases and J by 4 bases. CDR3 loop: CASSPPQGRGTEAFF. The CDR3 nucleotides read TGTGCCAGCAGTCCACCACAGGGGAGGGGCACTGAAGCTTTCTTT.

The chain uses TRBV9 and TRBJ2-1; TRBD2 aligns across 7 bases. This CDR3 has 16 residues. The V gene end was trimmed by 3 bases and the J gene end by 7 bases; junction bases not matched to a gene: 13. CDR1 and CDR2 from the germline V gene are SGDLS and YYNGEE. The CDR3 here is CASSATAGPPGNEQFF. CDR3 in DNA: TGTGCCAGCAGCGCAACAGCGGGACCCCCGGGGAATGAGCAGTTCTTC.

The V and J genes are TRBV12-3 or TRBV12-4 and TRBJ1-5; D unresolved. The CDR3 loop spans 13 amino acids. The V end lost 3 bases, the J end lost 4 bases, and 7 bases lay between the germline ends. The CDR3 bases are TGTGCCAGCAGTTTCCGGATAAATCAGCCCCAGCATTTT. Amino acid sequence: CASSFRINQPQHF.

This clonotype has only a few counts. The chain is built from TRBV27 and TRBJ1-1; 8 nucleotides match TRBD1. The CDR3 length is 15 residues. The ends lost 4 bases at V and 5 bases at J; junction bases unmatched: 9. Germline CDR1 MNHEY, CDR2 SMNVEV (reference sequence). The CDR3 loop is CASSWSGGVRTEAFF. CDR3 sequence (DNA): TGTGCCAGCAGTTGGTCAGGGGGCGTGAGGACTGAAGCTTTCTTT.

The V gene is TRBV5-4, the J gene TRBJ2-3; TRBD1 might be the D (5 bases). Per germline, CDR1 SGHNT and CDR2 YYREEE (reference sequence). The CDR3 extends over 18 amino acids. V was shortened by 9 bases and J by 2 bases, with 28 bases between the two germline ends. CDR3 sequence: CATFPISRQRPYTDTQYF. Written as DNA, the CDR3 is TGTGCCACTTTTCCGATCTCAAGACAGAGACCTTACACAGATACGCAGTATTTT.

This clonotype was recorded a few times. J is TRBJ2-4 and V is TRBV2; 8 nucleotides match TRBD2. V trimming: 7 bases; J trimming: 5 bases; junction bases outside the gene matches: 4. The CDR3 is 13 residues long. In germline, CDR1 is SNHLY, CDR2 FYNNEI. CDR3 residues: CASNGGEENIQYF. In DNA form, the CDR3 reads TGTGCCAGCAACGGGGGGGAAGAAAACATTCAGTACTTC. Full variable domain (outside the CDR3, taken from reference TRBV2 and TRBJ2-4): EPEVTQTPSHQVTQMGQEVILRCVPISNHLYFYWYRQILGQKVEFLVSFYNNEISEKSEIFDDQFSVERPDGSNFTLKIRSTKLEDSAMYFCASNGGEENIQYFGAGTRLSVL.

This clonotype turned up a few times. The chain joins TRBV20-1 to TRBJ2-3, with D unclear. The germline V gene has CDR1 DFQATT and CDR2 SNEGSKA (reference sequence). The V end was cut by 6 bases, the J end by 2 bases, with 21 bases between. This CDR3 has 16 residues. This CDR3 is CSAPPGLNPFTDTQYF. In DNA form, the CDR3 reads TGCAGTGCCCCCCCGGGTTTAAATCCATTCACAGATACGCAGTATTTT.

V and J are TRBV6-2 or TRBV6-3 and TRBJ2-4; D is unresolved. Per germline, CDR1 MNHEY and CDR2 SVGEGT. V was shortened by 2 bases and J by 0 bases, with 20 bases between the two germline ends. The CDR3 extends over 19 amino acids. The DNA of the CDR3 is TGTGCCAGCAGTTACCCAGCGTCGGGCCGGAACAGAGCCAAAAACATTCAGTACTTC. Its protein product is CASSYPASGRNRAKNIQYF.

The genes are TRBV12-3 or TRBV12-4 and TRBJ2-3; D call uncertain. V was shortened by 6 bases and J by 6 bases, with 16 bases between the two germline ends. The CDR3 consists of 14 residues. Here the CDR3 DNA reads TGTGCCAGCAGGGTGAGGTCCTTGGCTGATACGCAGTATTTT. Protein sequence: CASRVRSLADTQYF.

The chain has TRBV6-6 and TRBJ1-3; D might be TRBD1 (6 bases). Germline V CDR1 and CDR2: MNHNY, SVGAGI (reference sequence). The CDR3 has 13 residues. V dropped 7 bases and J dropped 6 bases, with 13 bases sitting between them. This CDR3 is CASIGGLENTIYF. CDR3 sequence (DNA): TGTGCCAGCATCGGGGGGCTGGAAAACACCATATATTTT.

This clonotype was counted only a few times. This sequence joins TRBV4-2 and TRBJ2-5; 11 positions agree with TRBD1. Per the germline V gene, CDR1 is LGHNA and CDR2 is YNFKEQ. Losses at the gene ends were 1 base for V and 5 bases for J; bases not matched to a gene: 0. The CDR3 spans 14 residues. In DNA form, the CDR3 reads TGTGCCAGCAGCCAAGGGGACAGGGGGGAGACCCAGTACTTC. Residues: CASSQGDRGETQYF.

The V call is TRBV7-9, the J call TRBJ1-1; D gene unclear. V was pared by 5 bases and J by 7 bases, with 5 bases between. The CDR3 covers 10 residues. Germline CDR1 and CDR2: SEHNR and FQNEAQ (reference sequence). The CDR3 bases are TGTGCCAGCAGCGGTGGTGAAGCTTTCTTT. Translation gives CASSGGEAFF.

The chain is built from TRBV11-2 and TRBJ2-3, with D hard to call. CDR3 length: 13 amino acids. V lost 1 base and J lost 5, with 7 bases in between. Germline CDR1 and CDR2: SGHAT and FQNNGV. Here the CDR3 DNA reads TGTGCCAGCAGCTTAGGTGGGGTAGATACGCAGTATTTT. It specifies CASSLGGVDTQYF.

CDR3 region: CATQRDRVKYDTEAFF. Written as DNA, the CDR3 is TGTGCCACACAACGGGACAGGGTGAAATATGACACTGAAGCTTTCTTT. The chain recombines TRBV15 with TRBJ1-1; 9 nucleotides agree with TRBD1. The V gene end was trimmed by 9 bases and the J gene end by 3 bases; junction bases not matched to a gene: 14. CDR1 is LNHNV and CDR2 is YYDKDF in the germline V gene (reference sequence). This CDR3 is built from 16 residues. Full variable domain (rest looked up from reference TRBV15 and TRBJ1-1): DAMVIQNPRYQVTQFGKPVTLSCSQTLNHNVMYWYQQKSSQAPKLLFHYYDKDFNNEADTPDNFQSRRPNTSFCFLDIRSPGLGDTAMYLCATQRDRVKYDTEAFFGQGTRLTVV.

This clonotype was observed a few times. The chain employs TRBV6-5 and TRBJ1-1; D is possibly TRBD1 (6 bases). CDR1 is MNHEY, CDR2 SVGAGI, per germline. The CDR3 sequence is 15 residues long. V lost 6 bases and J lost 1, with 15 bases in between. The CDR3 DNA reads TGTGCCAGCAGGACACAGGGCGCTCGGAACACTGAAGCTTTCTTT. This sequence encodes CASRTQGARNTEAFF.

This clonotype turned up a few times. The gene calls are TRBV2 and TRBJ2-1; 8 bases match TRBD2. The V and J ends lost 2 bases and 4 bases, in that order; junction bases with no gene match: 7. Germline CDR1 and CDR2: SNHLY and FYNNEI. The CDR3 sequence is 16 residues long. The CDR3: CASSESPGLVYNEQFF. In DNA form, the CDR3 reads TGTGCCAGCAGTGAATCCCCGGGACTAGTTTACAATGAGCAGTTCTTC.

This clonotype appeared a few times. Mismatch with germline at one junction end may stem from a read error. The chain is built from TRBV5-1 and TRBJ2-1; D remains ambiguous. Germline lookup yields CDR1 SGHRS and CDR2 YFSETQ. This CDR3 region has 13 residues. CDR3 nucleotides: TGCGCCAGCAGGTTGGCAGACTACAATGAGCAGTTCTTC. It specifies CASRLADYNEQFF.

This clonotype has only a few counts. CDR3 DNA: TGCAGTGCCACCCAGTTGGAGACCCAGTACTTC. Its translation is CSATQLETQYF. V and J are TRBV20-1 and TRBJ2-5; D gene ambiguous. Per the germline V gene, CDR1 is DFQATT and CDR2 is SNEGSKA (reference sequence). V shed 6 bases and J shed 5 bases, with 10 bases lying between them. The CDR3 spans 11 residues.

The gene calls are TRBV6-6 and TRBJ1-5; D perhaps matches TRBD1 (6 bases). Germline loops: CDR1 MNHNY, CDR2 SVGAGI (reference sequence). Deletions cut 4 bases from V and 3 bases from J, with 13 bases between. The CDR3 is 15 residues long. CDR3 bases: TGTGCCAGCAGTTGGGTGGACAGTATCAATCAGCCCCAGCATTTT. Its translation is CASSWVDSINQPQHF.

In its sample, this clonotype was seen a few times. The chain couples TRBV18 to TRBJ2-3; weak D call: TRBD1 (6 bases). Trimming removed 0 bases at V and 2 bases at J, with 9 bases between. Per germline, CDR1 KGHSH and CDR2 LQKENI. The CDR3 loop spans 15 amino acids. CDR3 loop: CASSPPDRTTDTQYF. In DNA form, the CDR3 reads TGTGCCAGCTCACCACCTGACAGGACCACAGATACGCAGTATTTT.

This clonotype occurred a few times. The chain links TRBV19 to TRBJ2-3; D gene ambiguous. V was clipped by 2 bases and J by 1 base, with 4 bases between them. In germline, CDR1 is LNHDA, CDR2 SQIVND (reference sequence). CDR3 length equals 13 residues. CDR3 sequence: CASSIKGTDTQYF. In DNA, the CDR3 is TGTGCCAGTAGTATAAAAGGCACAGATACGCAGTATTTT.